Following are 7 T cell receptor beta chains from one sample sequenced in a study of persistence of HIV-infected CD4 T cells. The libraries were made with immunoSEQ version 4 in survey mode. Repertoires were generated with immunoSEQ multiplex PCR, while TCRdb's copy carries only in-frame clones and drops some. The sample yields more than 30,000 clones, roughly 82% seen once. Overlapping HIV-1 Gag 15-mer peptides at approximately 1 ug per peptide per mL were used. Sorted nonresponding memory CD4+ T cells were CD40L-negative, CD69-negative, CD45RO-high. No antigen is known for these receptors. The input for sequencing was CD4+ T cells sorted from PBMCs after approximately 20-hour stimulation, taken from a patient who received antiretroviral therapy. The receptors were gathered from an adult woman with HIV who was CMV-seropositive.

The rearrangement uses TRBV13 and TRBJ2-5, with D uncertain. Trimming took 1 base from V and 2 from J, leaving 8 bases between them. Germline CDR1 reads PRHDT; CDR2 reads FYEKMQ (reference sequence). The CDR3 extends over 14 amino acids. The DNA for the CDR3 is TGTGCCAGCAGCTTAGAATCCCGGCAAGAGACCCAGTACTTC. Translated: CASSLESRQETQYF.

This clone was detected once. V usage is TRBV2 and J usage is TRBJ2-3; D may be TRBD1 (6 bases). Germline CDR1 reads SNHLY; CDR2 reads FYNNEI. Trimming shortened V by 5 bases and J by 4 bases, and 16 bases separated the two germline ends. The CDR3 loop spans 15 amino acids. CDR3 amino acids: CASSPQGSPADTQYF. The CDR3 coding sequence is TGTGCCAGCAGTCCACAGGGAAGCCCAGCAGATACGCAGTATTTT. Full variable domain (remainder filled in from reference TRBV2 and TRBJ2-3): EPEVTQTPSHQVTQMGQEVILRCVPISNHLYFYWYRQILGQKVEFLVSFYNNEISEKSEIFDDQFSVERPDGSNFTLKIRSTKLEDSAMYFCASSPQGSPADTQYFGPGTRLTVL.

V and J are TRBV5-6 and TRBJ2-5, with D unclear. Trimming removed 3 bases at V and 0 bases at J, with 6 bases between. Germline loops: CDR1 SGHDT, CDR2 YYEEEE. This CDR3 comprises 13 residues. Written as DNA, the CDR3 is TGTGCCAGCAGCTCTCAGAACCAAGAGACCCAGTACTTC. Protein sequence: CASSSQNQETQYF.

The rearrangement links TRBV18 to TRBJ1-1; D call uncertain. Germline-derived CDR1 and CDR2 are KGHSH and LQKENI. The ends were cut back, 0 bases at V and 0 bases at J, with 8 bases in the middle. CDR3 size: 15 residues. The CDR3 region has the DNA TGTGCCAGCTCACCACCTTCCAGAATGAACACTGAAGCTTTCTTT. Its translation: CASSPPSRMNTEAFF.

J is TRBJ1-2 and V is TRBV24-1; the D gene is possibly TRBD1 (6 bases). The CDR3 consists of 15 residues. The germline V gene encodes CDR1 KGHDR and CDR2 SFDVKD. Deletions cut 6 bases from V and 5 bases from J, with 18 bases between. CDR3: CATSTPGQTFYGYTF. CDR3 bases: TGTGCCACCAGTACTCCGGGACAAACCTTTTATGGCTACACCTTC.

V usage is TRBV28 and J usage is TRBJ1-2; tentatively, D is TRBD1 (6 bases). Between the trimmed V and J ends, which lost 11 bases and 2 bases, there was a span of 24 bases. The CDR3 has 16 residues. Germline V gene lookup returns CDR1 MDHEN and CDR2 SYDVKM. Here the CDR3 DNA reads TGTGCCGTCCCCCGAACGGGTGGGGGGCACAACTATGGCTACACCTTC. Translated: CAVPRTGGGHNYGYTF.

V and J are TRBV30 and TRBJ2-1; 12 nucleotides match TRBD1. This CDR3 contains 14 residues. Trimming at V came to 4 bases and at J to 9 bases, leaving 7 bases not matched to a gene. CDR1 GTSNPN and CDR2 SVGIG come from the germline V gene (reference sequence). The CDR3 loop reads CAWTRDRGLGEQFF. The CDR3 region has the DNA TGTGCCTGGACTCGGGACAGGGGGCTTGGTGAGCAGTTCTTC.